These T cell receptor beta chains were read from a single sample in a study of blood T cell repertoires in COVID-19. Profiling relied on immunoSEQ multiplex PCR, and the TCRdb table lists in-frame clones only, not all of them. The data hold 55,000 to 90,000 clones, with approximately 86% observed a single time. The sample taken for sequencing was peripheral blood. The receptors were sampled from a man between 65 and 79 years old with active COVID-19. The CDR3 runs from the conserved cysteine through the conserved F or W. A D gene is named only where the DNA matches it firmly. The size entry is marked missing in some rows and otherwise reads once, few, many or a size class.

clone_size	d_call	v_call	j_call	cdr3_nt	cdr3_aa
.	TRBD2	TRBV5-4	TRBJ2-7	TGTGCCAGCAGCTCGACTAGCGCACGGGAGCAGTACTTC	CASSSTSAREQYF
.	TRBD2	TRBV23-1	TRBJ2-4	TGCGCCTTCGGGGGGGCCAAAAACATTCAGTACTTC	CAFGGAKNIQYF
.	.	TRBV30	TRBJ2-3	TGTGCCTGGAGCCCCCGCGTCGGGGATACGCAGTATTTT	CAWSPRVGDTQYF
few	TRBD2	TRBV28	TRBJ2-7	TGTGCCAGCAAAGTAGCGGGAGGCCAGCTTAGCTCCTACGAGCAGTACTTC	CASKVAGGQLSSYEQYF
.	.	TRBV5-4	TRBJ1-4	TGTGCCAGCAGCGTTGGGCCAGCAACTAATGAAAAACTGTTTTTT	CASSVGPATNEKLFF
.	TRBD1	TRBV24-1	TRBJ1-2	TGTGCCACCAGTGGTGGGGACAGGGCAAACTATGGCTACACCTTC	CATSGGDRANYGYTF
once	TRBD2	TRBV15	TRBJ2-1	TGTGCCACCAGCAGAGGGAATAGCGGGCGTTGGGTCTTC	CATSRGNSGRWVF
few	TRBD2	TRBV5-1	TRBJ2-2	TGCGCCAGCAAGCTAGCGGGCGCCGGGGAGCTGTTTTTT	CASKLAGAGELFF
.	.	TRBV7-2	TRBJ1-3	TGTGCCAGCCGACCCGGTCTAGCCTCTGGAAACACCATATATTTT	CASRPGLASGNTIYF
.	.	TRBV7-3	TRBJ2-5	TGTGCCAGCAGCTTAAGTCTGGCTCCCGGAGGGGCGACCCAGTACTTC	CASSLSLAPGGATQYF
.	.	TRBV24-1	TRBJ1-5	TGTGCCACCAGTGATGGGGGGGGGCAGCCCCAGCATTTT	CATSDGGGQPQHF
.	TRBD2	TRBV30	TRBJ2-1	TGTGCCTGGAATCGGGGGGCGGGAGGGCAGTTCTTC	CAWNRGAGGQFF
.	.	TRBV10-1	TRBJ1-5	TGCGCCAGCAGTGACAGGCCTTGCAATCAGCCCCAGCATTTT	CASSDRPCNQPQHF
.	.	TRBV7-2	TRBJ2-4	TGTGCCAGCAGCTTCTCAGTGGGGCAGGACACCCGGAAAAACATTCAGTACTTC	CASSFSVGQDTRKNIQYF
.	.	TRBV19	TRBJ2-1	TGTGCCAGTAGTATAGAGGACAAATCCTACAATGAGCAGTTCTTC	CASSIEDKSYNEQFF
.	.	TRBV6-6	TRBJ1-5	TGTGCCAGCAGCCCCGTTGGCAATCAGCCCCAGCATTTT	CASSPVGNQPQHF
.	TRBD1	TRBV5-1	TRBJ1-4	TGCGCCAGCAGCCCCGACAGGGGAAATGAAAAACTGTTTTTT	CASSPDRGNEKLFF
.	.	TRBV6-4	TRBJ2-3	TGTGCCAGCAGTGACCAGGGGGCGGGGGCAGATACGCAGTATTTT	CASSDQGAGADTQYF
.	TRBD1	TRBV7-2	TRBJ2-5	TGTGCCAGCAGCCCCGGGACAGTCCAAGAGACCCAGTACTTC	CASSPGTVQETQYF
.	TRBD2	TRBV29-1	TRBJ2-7	TGCAGCGTTTTGGGGGCGGGAGGGCCCTACGAGCAGTACTTC	CSVLGAGGPYEQYF
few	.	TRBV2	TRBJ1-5	TGTGCCAGCAGTTTGCCGGGGGATCAGCCCCAGCATTTT	CASSLPGDQPQHF
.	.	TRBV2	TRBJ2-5	TGTGCCAGCAGTGGGTCCCAGGGGGAGACCCAGTACTTC	CASSGSQGETQYF
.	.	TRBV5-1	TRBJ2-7	TGCGCCAGCAGCTTGGGGGTAGCCGCCAGCTCCTACGAGCAGTACTTC	CASSLGVAASSYEQYF
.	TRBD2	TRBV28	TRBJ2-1	TGTGCCAGCGGAGCAAGCGGGGACTACAATGAGCAGTTCTTC	CASGASGDYNEQFF
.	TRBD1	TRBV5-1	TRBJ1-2	TGCGCCAGCAGCACGACAGGGGGCGCTTATGGCTACACCTTC	CASSTTGGAYGYTF
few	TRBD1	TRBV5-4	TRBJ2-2	TGTGCCAGCAGCCGCCAAGACAGGGGGAACACCGGGGAGCTGTTTTTT	CASSRQDRGNTGELFF
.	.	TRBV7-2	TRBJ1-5	TGTGCCAGCAGCCGGAGTGGGGGGAATCAGCCCCAGCATTTT	CASSRSGGNQPQHF
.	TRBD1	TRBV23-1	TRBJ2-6	TGCGCCAGCACCCCAACCGGGACAGGTCCCTCTGGGGCCAACGTCCTGACTTTC	CASTPTGTGPSGANVLTF
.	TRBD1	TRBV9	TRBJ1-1	TGTGCCAGCAGCGTAGGACAGGGAAGGAGGAACACTGAAGCTTTCTTT	CASSVGQGRRNTEAFF
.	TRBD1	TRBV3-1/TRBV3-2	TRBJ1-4	TGTGCCAGCAGCCAAGGGGGACGGGACAGGGGTCTGTTTTTT	CASSQGGRDRGLFF
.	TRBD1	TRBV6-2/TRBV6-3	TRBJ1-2	TGTGCCAGCAGTTGGGACAGGGGCTATGGCTACACCTTC	CASSWDRGYGYTF
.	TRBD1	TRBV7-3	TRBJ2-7	TGTGCCAGCAGCCCGGACAGGGCCTCCTACGAGCAGTACTTC	CASSPDRASYEQYF
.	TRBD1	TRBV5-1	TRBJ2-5	TGCGCCAGCAGCCCCTGGGGGACAGGGGCCCCCCAAGAGACCCAGTACTTC	CASSPWGTGAPQETQYF
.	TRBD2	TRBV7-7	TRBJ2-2	TGTGCTAGCAGCCCCGGACTAGCGGGAAGCTCCGGGGAGCTGTTTTTT	CASSPGLAGSSGELFF
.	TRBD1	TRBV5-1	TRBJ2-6	TGCGCCAGCAGCTTGGGGACAGGGGCCTCTGGGGCCAACGTCCTGACTTTC	CASSLGTGASGANVLTF
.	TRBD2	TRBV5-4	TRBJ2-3	TGTGCCAGCACCCTCGGGAAGCGGGAGGCAGATACGCAGTATTTT	CASTLGKREADTQYF
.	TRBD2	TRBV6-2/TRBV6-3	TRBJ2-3	TGTGCCAGCAGTTACTCACTAGCGGGCGTATATACGCAGTATTTT	CASSYSLAGVYTQYF
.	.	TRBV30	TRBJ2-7	TGTGCCTGGAGTTTTGGCAGCTACGAGCAGTACTTC	CAWSFGSYEQYF
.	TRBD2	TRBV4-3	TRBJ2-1	TGCGCCAGCAGTCCGACTAGCGGGGTTTACAATGAGCAGTTCTTC	CASSPTSGVYNEQFF
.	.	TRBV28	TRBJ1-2	TGTGCCAGCAGTTTGGGGCCCCGCTATGGCTACACCTTC	CASSLGPRYGYTF
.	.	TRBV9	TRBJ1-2	TGTGCCAGCAGCGTAGGGGCTGGGTCAGGGCCCAACTATGGCTACACCTTC	CASSVGAGSGPNYGYTF
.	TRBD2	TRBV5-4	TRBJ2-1	TGTGCCAGCAGCCCCGGGACTAGCGGCTACAATGAGCAGTTCTTC	CASSPGTSGYNEQFF
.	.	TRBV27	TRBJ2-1	TGTGCCAGCCTTCGGACCTCGAGTAGCGGAGTGTACAATGAGCAGTTCTTC	CASLRTSSSGVYNEQFF